This section outlines one TCR beta chain sequence together with its context. Its antigen is unidentified. The data are from a study of monozygotic twins with inflammatory bowel disease. TCRdb re-called the 5' RACE reads and catalogs CDR3 proteins one per entry, DNA excluded. This sample's table reports 160,000 or so distinct CDR3 sequences. The CDR3 loop spans 16 amino acids. The germline V gene encodes CDR1 DFQATT and CDR2 SNEGSKA (reference sequence). General observations from the study: Added variability in patient repertoires may stem from differing immunosuppressive treatments.

The TCR originated in a human donor with ulcerative colitis or Crohn's disease, or a healthy co-twin of an affected twin (not recorded which). V and J are TRBV20-1 and TRBJ2-1. Sequencing input: blood. Here the CDR3 reads CSASTSSGSSYNEQFF.